The 12 T cell receptor beta chains in this list originate from one sample, sequenced in a study of graft-versus-host responses after intestinal transplantation. Generated by immunoSEQ multiplex PCR, the TCRdb table keeps only in-frame clones and is missing some. The top ten hold roughly 0.5% of the sample, which has 90,000 to 130,000 clones, 85% to 95% seen once. No antigens are known for them. This specimen consisted of unstimulated CD8+ T cells sorted from spleen or lymph node cells, obtained before intestinal transplant. The source is a human donor who received an intestinal transplant.

The V call is TRBV10-3, the J call TRBJ2-1; 11 nucleotides agree with TRBD2. V dropped 9 bases and J dropped 12; count of bases not matched to a gene: 13. This CDR3 is 14 amino acids long. Looked up from germline, CDR1 is ENHRY and CDR2 is SYGVKD. This CDR3 is CAIGASGRPPAQFF. CDR3 nucleotide sequence: TGTGCCATAGGGGCTAGCGGGAGGCCCCCGGCGCAGTTCTTC.

This chain links TRBV5-3 with TRBJ2-5; no reliable D call. The closer fit of TRBJ2-7 to the DNA end suggests the J call may be wrong. TRBV5-3 carries the ORF label, with uncertain function. There are 14 residues in the CDR3. CDR3 in amino acids: CARSFSREIYEQYF. CDR3 nucleotides: TGTGCCAGAAGCTTTAGTAGGGAAATCTACGAGCAGTACTTC.

The V gene is TRBV7-9, the J gene TRBJ2-7; the match to TRBD1 covers 9 bases. This CDR3 spans 16 amino acids. Germline assignment: CDR1 SEHNR and CDR2 FQNEAQ (reference sequence). V shed 7 bases and J 4 bases; nucleotides not matched to a gene: 14. The CDR3 is CASKKPGQGPGYEQYF. CDR3 DNA: TGTGCCAGCAAAAAACCGGGACAGGGACCCGGGTACGAGCAGTACTTC.

The chain combines TRBV4-1 with TRBJ2-5, with 7 bases lining up with TRBD2. Trimming cost V 4 bases and J 5 bases; bases outside gene matches: 10. The CDR3 length is 15 residues. Germline CDR1 and CDR2: MGHRA and YSYEKL. CDR3 sequence reads: CASSPPSGGGETQYF. The CDR3 nucleotides are TGCGCCAGCAGCCCACCTTCCGGGGGAGGGGAGACCCAGTACTTC.

This rearrangement joins TRBV4-1 to TRBJ2-7; 9 nucleotides match TRBD1. The CDR3 extends over 15 amino acids. The germline V gene has CDR1 MGHRA and CDR2 YSYEKL. V was clipped by 4 bases and J by 3 bases; unmatched bases: 7. The CDR3 region is CASSPTPTGGYEQYF. For the CDR3, the DNA is TGCGCCAGCAGCCCCACCCCGACAGGGGGCTACGAGCAGTACTTC.

The rearrangement uses TRBV27 and TRBJ2-3, with 9 bases aligning to TRBD2. The V and J ends lost 1 base and 4 bases, in that order; junction bases with no gene match: 18. This CDR3 is built from 20 residues. The germline gives CDR1 MNHEY, CDR2 SMNVEV (reference sequence). This chain's CDR3 is CASSLFTPGLALGWADTQYF. Here the CDR3 DNA reads TGTGCCAGCAGTTTATTTACTCCGGGACTAGCCCTTGGTTGGGCAGATACGCAGTATTTT.

The rearrangement links TRBV27 to TRBJ2-3; D remains unclear. This CDR3 is built from 15 residues. The V and J ends lost 6 bases and 0 bases respectively, with 13 bases between them. The germline CDR1 and CDR2 sequences are MNHEY and SMNVEV (reference sequence). Here the CDR3 reads CASSPSRASTDTQYF. CDR3 sequence (DNA): TGTGCCAGCAGCCCTTCGCGAGCGAGCACAGATACGCAGTATTTT.

This clone showed up just once. V and J are TRBV9 and TRBJ2-1, with D perhaps matching TRBD2 (6 bases). This CDR3 contains 14 residues. Germline V CDR1 and CDR2: SGDLS, YYNGEE. Deletions cut 3 bases from V and 3 bases from J, with 10 bases between. The CDR3 nucleotides are TGTGCCAGCAGCGCCTGGCGGGACTACAATGAGCAGTTCTTC. Its protein is CASSAWRDYNEQFF. Complete variable domain (other parts from reference TRBV9 and TRBJ2-1): DSGVTQTPKHLITATGQRVTLRCSPRSGDLSVYWYQQSLDQGLQFLIQYYNGEERAKGNILERFSAQQFPDLHSELNLSSLELGDSALYFCASSAWRDYNEQFFGPGTRLTVL.

V is TRBV27 and J is TRBJ2-2; 7 nucleotides match TRBD1. V lost 2 bases, J lost 4 bases, and 4 bases stayed unmatched. This CDR3 has 15 residues. Germline-derived CDR1 and CDR2 are MNHEY and SMNVEV (reference sequence). The chain's CDR3 is CASSLKGAGTGELFF. In nucleotides, the CDR3 is TGTGCCAGCAGTTTAAAGGGGGCCGGCACCGGGGAGCTGTTTTTT.

V gene TRBV27 combines with J gene TRBJ2-1; the D is unclear. The ends were cut back, 11 bases at V and 2 bases at J, with 13 bases in the middle. CDR1 and CDR2 (germline): MNHEY, SMNVEV (reference sequence). The length of the CDR3 is 13 residues. The CDR3 DNA reads TGTGCCGACTCCTGGGTCCCCTACAATGAGCAGTTCTTC. It is translated as CADSWVPYNEQFF.

V is TRBV19 and J is TRBJ2-7; 9 nucleotides agree with TRBD1. Germline-derived CDR1 and CDR2 are LNHDA and SQIVND (reference sequence). The CDR3 has 14 amino acids. Trimming at V came to 3 bases and at J to 6 bases, leaving 6 bases not matched to a gene. CDR3 in DNA: TGTGCCAGTAGTATGGGACAGGGTCCGCTCGAGCAGTACTTC. Residues: CASSMGQGPLEQYF.

The V call is TRBV5-1, the J call TRBJ1-1; 11 bases match TRBD1. The CDR3 consists of 14 residues. Per the germline V gene, CDR1 is SGHRS and CDR2 is YFSETQ. The trim removed 3 bases at V and 6 bases at J, leaving 4 bases unmatched. CDR3 protein: CASSWTGGVAEAFF. The CDR3 DNA follows: TGCGCCAGCAGCTGGACAGGGGGCGTAGCTGAAGCTTTCTTT. The variable domain in full, with the rest retrieved from reference TRBV5-1 and TRBJ1-1, is KAGVTQTPRYLIKTRGQQVTLSCSPISGHRSVSWYQQTPGQGLQFLFEYFSETQRNKGNFPGRFSGRQFSNSRSEMNVSTLELGDSALYLCASSWTGGVAEAFFGQGTRLTVV.